The next 30 T cell receptor beta chains were all read from a single sample in a study of blood T cell repertoires in COVID-19. Using immunoSEQ multiplex PCR, the repertoire was profiled, and TCRdb retains in-frame clones only, with some absent. In the table there are 100,000 to 120,000 clones, about 88% of which are singletons. The specimen was peripheral blood. These receptors were collected from a woman in her forties or fifties with acute or convalescent COVID-19.

The V gene is TRBV5-1, the J gene TRBJ1-4; tentatively, D is TRBD1 (6 bases). There are 17 residues in the CDR3. CDR1 is SGHRS and CDR2 is YFSETQ in the germline V gene. V dropped 0 bases and J dropped 4 bases, with 16 bases sitting between them. In DNA, the CDR3 is TGCGCCAGCAGCTTGGCCTTGGGACAACGGCTTAATGAAAAACTGTTTTTT. This encodes CASSLALGQRLNEKLFF.

The chain couples TRBV11-2 to TRBJ1-5; D is possibly TRBD1 (5 bases). The CDR3 is 16 residues long. V gave up 5 bases and J gave up 4 bases, with 18 bases separating them. Germline V CDR1 and CDR2: SGHAT, FQNNGV. CDR3 sequence reads: CASSPSQGLFNQPQHF. CDR3 DNA sequence: TGTGCCAGCAGCCCTTCGCAGGGCCTGTTTAATCAGCCCCAGCATTTT.

The chain recombines TRBV2 with TRBJ2-5, with 7 bases identical to TRBD1. CDR3 size: 15 residues. CDR1 and CDR2 (germline): SNHLY, FYNNEI. Losses at the gene ends were 6 bases for V and 5 bases for J; bases not matched to a gene: 12. CDR3 nucleotide sequence: TGTGCCAGCAGCTTTACAGGGGTCTCTAGGGAGACCCAGTACTTC. This codes for CASSFTGVSRETQYF.

The chain recombines TRBV5-6 with TRBJ2-7; 10 bases agree with TRBD2. V was clipped by 4 bases and J by 5 bases; unmatched bases: 12. From germline, CDR1 is SGHDT and CDR2 YYEEEE. This CDR3 has 16 amino acids. In DNA form, the CDR3 reads TGTGCCAGCAGCCTGGGACTAGCGAGTATAATGAACGAGCAGTACTTC. It encodes CASSLGLASIMNEQYF.

This CDR3 is CSVGSGNYEQYF. In DNA, the CDR3 is TGCAGCGTTGGATCCGGGAACTACGAGCAGTACTTC. The J gene is TRBJ2-7, the V gene TRBV29-1; D is possibly TRBD2 (5 bases). The CDR3 has 12 amino acids. The V gene lost 4 bases and the J gene lost 3 bases, with 10 bases spanning the gap. Looked up from germline, CDR1 is SQVTM and CDR2 is ANQGSEA.

The chain links TRBV3-1 (or the pseudogene TRBV3-2) to TRBJ1-2; D not certain. From germline, CDR1 is LGHDT and CDR2 YNNKEL (reference sequence). This CDR3 comprises 16 residues. Trimming pared 3 bases from V and 4 bases from J, leaving 18 bases between. DNA of the CDR3: TGTGCCAGCAGCCATAGTTCGCTTGGGCTGGGCTATGGCTACACCTTC. Its translation is CASSHSSLGLGYGYTF.

This rearrangement joins TRBV6-5 to TRBJ1-6, with TRBD1 matching 8 bases. The CDR3 has 15 residues. Germline values: CDR1 MNHEY, CDR2 SVGAGI. Germline trimming cut 5 bases from V and 6 bases from J; bases unmatched to any gene: 6. The CDR3 sequence: CASSITGGSNSPLHF. The CDR3 bases are TGTGCCAGCAGTATTACAGGGGGGAGTAATTCACCCCTCCACTTT.

The chain has TRBV9 and TRBJ2-7; 9 bases agree with TRBD2. This CDR3 spans 15 amino acids. Germline V lookup: CDR1 SGDLS, CDR2 YYNGEE. V lost 0 bases, J lost 4 bases, and 5 bases stayed unmatched. The CDR3 here is CASSVDAGGPYEQYF. The CDR3 DNA follows: TGTGCCAGCAGCGTAGATGCGGGAGGGCCGTACGAGCAGTACTTC.

The genes are TRBV10-3 and TRBJ2-3; 12 bases fit TRBD2. V was clipped by 4 bases and J by 0 bases; unmatched bases: 2. From germline, CDR1 is ENHRY and CDR2 SYGVKD. The CDR3 length is 16 residues. Here the CDR3 reads CAISALAGGSTDTQYF. As DNA, the CDR3 is TGTGCCATCAGTGCACTAGCGGGGGGTAGCACAGATACGCAGTATTTT.

V is TRBV12-3 or TRBV12-4 and J is TRBJ2-5; TRBD1 is a possible D gene (6 bases). Trimming took 6 bases from V and 3 from J, leaving 11 bases between them. The CDR3 is 13 amino acids. CDR3 amino acids: CASSYRVEETQYF. CDR3 sequence (DNA): TGTGCCAGCAGCTACAGGGTAGAAGAGACCCAGTACTTC.

This clone appeared once. This chain joins TRBV12-3 or TRBV12-4 and TRBJ1-1; 7 positions agree with TRBD1. The CDR3 has 12 residues. With 5 bases clipped from V and 11 bases from J, the junction kept 8 bases outside the gene matches. The CDR3 sequence is CASSANRGPAFF. Written as DNA, the CDR3 is TGTGCCAGCAGTGCGAACAGGGGACCGGCTTTCTTT.

V usage is TRBV18 and J usage is TRBJ2-1; 14 bases are a match to TRBD2. With 0 bases clipped from V and 10 bases from J, the junction kept 14 bases outside the gene matches. The CDR3 is made up of 19 amino acids. CDR1 is KGHSH and CDR2 is LQKENI in the germline V gene. The CDR3 loop reads CASSPPGQSGLAGVVEQFF. Written as DNA, the CDR3 is TGTGCCAGCTCACCACCGGGGCAATCGGGACTAGCGGGAGTAGTAGAGCAGTTCTTC. Full variable domain (rest looked up from reference TRBV18 and TRBJ2-1): NAGVMQNPRHLVRRRGQEARLRCSPMKGHSHVYWYRQLPEEGLKFMVYLQKENIIDESGMPKERFSAEFPKEGPSILRIQQVVRGDSAAYFCASSPPGQSGLAGVVEQFFGPGTRLTVL.

The rearrangement uses TRBV2 and TRBJ1-1; 9 bases fit TRBD1. The CDR3 extends over 15 amino acids. Germline CDR1 reads SNHLY; CDR2 reads FYNNEI. J lost 5 bases, V lost 6 bases, and 10 bases had no gene match. CDR3 sequence reads: CASRRAGTGSTEAFF. CDR3 bases: TGTGCCAGCAGGCGGGCGGGGACAGGGAGTACTGAAGCTTTCTTT.

This clone has only one observation. Here the CDR3 reads CASSLGLAGGPGELFF. The CDR3 DNA sequence: TGTGCCAGCAGCTTGGGGCTAGCGGGAGGTCCCGGGGAGCTGTTTTTT. The J gene is TRBJ2-2, the V gene TRBV5-4, with 11 bases matching TRBD2. J lost 6 bases, V lost 0 bases, and 4 bases had no gene match. CDR3 length: 16 residues. The germline V gene has CDR1 SGHNT and CDR2 YYREEE (reference sequence).

The chain employs TRBV29-1 and TRBJ2-7, with TRBD2 matching 8 bases. After removal of 4 bases from V and 0 bases from J, the junction contained 11 bases not matched to a gene. This CDR3 has 16 amino acids. From germline, CDR1 is SQVTM and CDR2 ANQGSEA. In DNA, the CDR3 is TGCAGCGTTGTGGGTACGTCTAGCGGGCTCTCCTACGAGCAGTACTTC. Translation gives CSVVGTSSGLSYEQYF.

V gene TRBV5-8 combines with J gene TRBJ2-2; 8 positions match TRBD1. The V gene end was trimmed by 1 base and the J gene end by 7 bases; junction bases not matched to a gene: 6. CDR1 SGHTS and CDR2 YDEGEE come from the germline V gene. The CDR3 is 15 amino acids. The CDR3 is CASSLNRGVGGELFF. In DNA, the CDR3 is TGTGCCAGCAGCTTGAACAGGGGGGTCGGCGGGGAGCTGTTTTTT.

The V call is TRBV6-5, the J call TRBJ2-1; 9 positions match TRBD1. Germline CDR1 and CDR2: MNHEY and SVGAGI. The V segment lost 7 bases and the J segment 9 bases; nucleotides outside the gene matches: 10. The CDR3 sequence is 14 residues long. In DNA, the CDR3 is TGTGCCAGCACAATACAGGGGGCGCCGGGTGAGCAGTTCTTC. Its translation is CASTIQGAPGEQFF.

This clone appeared a single time. Here the CDR3 reads CASSPQNTGELFF. The DNA of the CDR3 is TGTGCCAGCAGCCCACAGAACACCGGGGAGCTGTTTTTT. The chain joins TRBV7-6 to TRBJ2-2, with no clear D. The CDR3 extends over 13 amino acids. The V end was cut by 5 bases, the J end by 1 base, with 5 bases between. Germline CDR1 SGHVS, CDR2 FNYEAQ.

The rearrangement uses TRBV3-1 (or the pseudogene TRBV3-2) and TRBJ2-4, with TRBD2 matching over 11 bases. The CDR3 sequence is 19 residues long. Germline V gene lookup returns CDR1 LGHDT and CDR2 YNNKEL (reference sequence). Trimming cost V 6 bases and J 8 bases; bases outside gene matches: 21. The CDR3 protein is CASSSSLGLADVGGYIQYF. In DNA form, the CDR3 reads TGTGCCAGCAGTAGTAGTTTGGGACTAGCGGACGTAGGGGGGTACATTCAGTACTTC.

The chain has TRBV7-9 and TRBJ1-2; maybe TRBD1 (5 bases). V lost 5 bases to trimming and J lost 10 bases, with 11 bases between them. This CDR3 has 11 residues. Germline V gene lookup returns CDR1 SEHNR and CDR2 FQNEAQ (reference sequence). CDR3 nucleotide sequence: TGTGCCAGCAGCCCCTCAGGGTACTACACCTTC. Translating it yields CASSPSGYYTF.

V is TRBV18 and J is TRBJ1-1, with a weak D call TRBD1 (6 bases). V was shortened by 6 bases and J by 12 bases, with 32 bases between the two germline ends. Germline V lookup: CDR1 KGHSH, CDR2 LQKENI. The CDR3 length is 17 residues. This chain's CDR3 is CASSLLRGGSSSNETFF. The CDR3 nucleotides are TGTGCCAGCTCGCTCTTGAGAGGGGGTTCATCCTCCAACGAGACTTTCTTT. Filled out from reference TRBV18 and TRBJ1-1, the complete variable domain reads NAGVMQNPRHLVRRRGQEARLRCSPMKGHSHVYWYRQLPEEGLKFMVYLQKENIIDESGMPKERFSAEFPKEGPSILRIQQVVRGDSAAYFCASSLLRGGSSSNETFFGQGTRLTVV.

The chain combines TRBV4-2 with TRBJ2-7; no clear D gene. V lost 1 base, J lost 6 bases, and 19 bases lay in between. The CDR3 consists of 16 residues. Looked up from germline, CDR1 is LGHNA and CDR2 is YNFKEQ. CDR3 sequence reads: CASSQGGQVRVTEQYF. The CDR3 DNA reads as TGTGCCAGCAGCCAAGGCGGCCAAGTCCGGGTTACCGAGCAGTACTTC.

This clone showed up just once. The V gene is TRBV14, the J gene TRBJ2-3, with 7 bases that match TRBD2. The CDR3 contains 18 residues. The trim removed 3 bases at V and 9 bases at J, leaving 21 bases unmatched. Germline loops: CDR1 SGHDN, CDR2 FVKESK. The CDR3 is CASSQTTIAGARGGTQYF. Written as DNA, the CDR3 is TGTGCCAGCAGCCAGACCACCATTGCCGGGGCCCGCGGGGGAACGCAGTATTTT.

The chain uses TRBV10-3 and TRBJ2-1, with 7 positions matching TRBD2. From germline, CDR1 is ENHRY and CDR2 SYGVKD. The ends lost 0 bases at V and 5 bases at J; junction bases unmatched: 7. The CDR3 consists of 16 residues. CDR3 sequence: CAISESSASGHNEQFF. The CDR3 DNA sequence: TGTGCCATCAGTGAGTCGTCGGCTAGCGGCCACAATGAGCAGTTCTTC.

V usage is TRBV19 and J usage is TRBJ1-2; TRBD1 might be the D (6 bases). The length of the CDR3 is 13 residues. V was shortened by 7 bases and J by 2 bases, with 11 bases between the two germline ends. Per the germline V gene, CDR1 is LNHDA and CDR2 is SQIVND (reference sequence). The CDR3 loop reads CASKTDSNYGYTF. In DNA form, the CDR3 reads TGTGCCAGTAAAACGGACAGCAACTATGGCTACACCTTC.

The CDR3 is CSVVPTSGSYEQYF. The CDR3 DNA sequence: TGCAGCGTGGTACCGACTAGCGGGAGTTACGAGCAGTACTTC. This chain uses TRBV29-1 with TRBJ2-7, with 12 bases lining up with TRBD2. V shed 6 bases and J 4 bases; nucleotides not matched to a gene: 7. This CDR3 spans 14 amino acids. The V gene's germline CDR1 is SQVTM and CDR2 ANQGSEA.

The chain recombines TRBV27 with TRBJ2-1, with 8 nucleotides matching TRBD2. Trimming removed 7 bases from V and 3 bases from J; junction bases left unmatched: 11. The CDR3 extends over 16 amino acids. Germline V gene sequence: CDR1 MNHEY, CDR2 SMNVEV (reference sequence). For the CDR3, the DNA is TGTGCCAGCACCAAATGGGCGGGAGGCAACTACAATGAGCAGTTCTTC. Amino acids: CASTKWAGGNYNEQFF.

This chain's CDR3 is CASAHSRGRSYNEQFF. The CDR3 DNA reads TGTGCCAGCGCGCACTCCAGGGGCCGCTCCTACAATGAGCAGTTCTTC. The rearrangement links TRBV4-2 to TRBJ2-1; the D gene is possibly TRBD1 (6 bases). V lost 8 bases to trimming and J lost 0 bases, with 17 bases between them. CDR1 and CDR2 from the germline V gene are LGHNA and YNFKEQ. This CDR3 contains 16 residues.

The chain couples TRBV15 to TRBJ2-7; no clear D gene. The V end was cut by 2 bases, the J end by 3 bases, with 8 bases between. The CDR3 spans 13 residues. Germline CDR1 and CDR2: LNHNV and YYDKDF (reference sequence). The CDR3, as DNA: TGTGCCACCAGCAGAACTGTCAACTACGAGCAGTACTTC. It codes for CATSRTVNYEQYF.

V usage is TRBV7-2 and J usage is TRBJ2-5; 7 bases fit TRBD2. Trimming took 2 bases from V and 4 from J; bases not matched to a gene: 4. Germline CDR1 and CDR2: SGHTA and FQGNSA. This CDR3 contains 14 residues. DNA for the CDR3: TGTGCCAGCAGCTTACGGGGAGGGGCAGAGACCCAGTACTTC. This translates into CASSLRGGAETQYF.